In its sample, the clone carrying this T cell receptor (beta chain) was seen many times. This sample was taken from a study of beta chain features in type 1 diabetes. The V gene's germline CDR1 is LGHNA and CDR2 YNFKEQ. The CDR3 extends over 15 amino acids. With 2 bases removed from V and 6 bases from J, the gap between germline ends came to 14 bases. Of the isolated RNA, all was reverse transcribed, and so the sequenced material was expressed TCRB transcripts. The protocol was immunoSEQ multiplex PCR, while the TCRdb copy is restricted to in-frame clones and leaves out a portion. In the table there are some 220,000 clones, about a tenth of which are singletons.

Source material: central memory CD4+ T cells from blood. The sequence came from a young man in good health. The rearrangement joins TRBV4-2 to TRBJ1-5; no reliable D call. The DNA for the CDR3 is TGTGCCAGCAGCCAAATTGGGGTTGGGGTTCAGCCCCAGCATTTT. This translates into CASSQIGVGVQPQHF.